This TCR beta chain was sequenced for a study of T cell responses to AZD1222 COVID-19 vaccine. General study findings and limits: Once two AZD1222 doses were given, Spike-specific TCR breadth and depth went up. Clonal diversity may have been underestimated in mostly white British donors. Only a handful of AZD1222 recipients, more than five in all, had baseline seropositivity. Dominant at 160-218 and 743-854, vaccine-associated CD4 TCRs also spanned spike.

Profiled with immunoSEQ multiplex PCR; TCRdb holds only in-frame clones, not every one. The data show 95,000 to 150,000 clones, just over 85% seen once. As to this clone: Its antigen is not identified.

V lost 6 bases, J lost 0 bases, and 11 bases lay in between. The CDR3 totals 15 residues. Germline CDR1 reads MDHEN; CDR2 reads SYDVKM. This TCR came from an adult in good health. V usage is TRBV28 and J usage is TRBJ1-4, with TRBD1 as a possible D gene (5 bases). Specimen: peripheral blood, collected on day 0 of AZD1222 vaccination. The CDR3 spells CASSPGGATNEKLFF. In DNA form, the CDR3 reads TGTGCCAGCAGCCCTGGGGGAGCAACTAATGAAAAACTGTTTTTT.